This is a list of T cell receptor beta chains from one sample in a study of CD8+ T cells in alopecia areata. The repertoire was sequenced with immunoSEQ multiplex PCR; TCRdb's copy has only in-frame clones and lacks some. The sample contains 270,000 or so clones, 55% to 75% of which appear only once. The sequences come from CD4+ T cells sorted from blood, collected at week 24, from a patient treated with tofacitinib. All receptors derive from a human donor with alopecia areata. The CDR3 runs from the conserved cysteine through the conserved F or W. A D gene is named only where the DNA matches it firmly. Some rows mark clone size as missing; the rest say once, few, many or name a class of expanded clone.

d_gene: -; abundance: -; j_gene: TRBJ2-7; v_gene: TRBV5-4; CDR3aa: CASSLDRAYEQYF; CDR3nt: TGTGCCAGCAGCTTGGACAGGGCGTACGAGCAGTACTTC
d_gene: -; abundance: few; j_gene: TRBJ2-1; v_gene: TRBV7-2; CDR3aa: CASRSGGLGYNEQFF; CDR3nt: TGTGCCAGCAGGTCTGGCGGGCTCGGCTACAATGAGCAGTTCTTC
d_gene: -; abundance: -; j_gene: TRBJ2-5; v_gene: TRBV2; CDR3aa: CASSVYGTPQETQYF; CDR3nt: TGTGCCAGCAGTGTTTATGGGACTCCCCAAGAGACCCAGTACTTC
d_gene: -; abundance: -; j_gene: TRBJ1-6; v_gene: TRBV11-2; CDR3aa: CASSQWESNSPLHF; CDR3nt: TGCGCCAGCAGCCAATGGGAGTCTAATTCACCCCTCCACTTT
d_gene: -; abundance: -; j_gene: TRBJ1-5; v_gene: TRBV29-1; CDR3aa: CSVVEQGGQPQHF; CDR3nt: TGCAGCGTTGTGGAACAGGGAGGTCAGCCCCAGCATTTT
d_gene: TRBD1; abundance: -; j_gene: TRBJ2-3; v_gene: TRBV29-1; CDR3aa: CSVREGQDTDTQYF; CDR3nt: TGCAGCGTCCGCGAGGGACAGGACACAGATACGCAGTATTTT
d_gene: -; abundance: -; j_gene: TRBJ2-7; v_gene: TRBV7-2; CDR3aa: CASSLGSGRTYEQYF; CDR3nt: TGTGCCAGCAGCTTAGGATCCGGCAGAACCTACGAGCAGTACTTC
d_gene: TRBD1; abundance: -; j_gene: TRBJ2-3; v_gene: TRBV29-1; CDR3aa: CSVGPGTGNTQYF; CDR3nt: TGCAGCGTTGGCCCCGGGACAGGCAATACGCAGTATTTT
d_gene: TRBD1; abundance: -; j_gene: TRBJ2-5; v_gene: TRBV5-1; CDR3aa: CASSAGQGEGETQYF; CDR3nt: TGCGCCAGCAGCGCGGGACAGGGGGAAGGGGAGACCCAGTACTTC
d_gene: -; abundance: once; j_gene: TRBJ2-1; v_gene: TRBV5-1; CDR3aa: CASSLAGSSYNEQFF; CDR3nt: TGCGCCAGCAGCTTGGCCGGCAGCTCCTACAATGAGCAGTTCTTC
d_gene: TRBD1; abundance: few; j_gene: TRBJ2-3; v_gene: TRBV30; CDR3aa: CGGQGYSTDTQYF; CDR3nt: TGTGGCGGACAGGGTTACTCCACAGATACGCAGTATTTT
d_gene: TRBD2; abundance: few; j_gene: TRBJ2-7; v_gene: TRBV29-1; CDR3aa: CSVAGTSGGPTYEQYF; CDR3nt: TGCAGCGTTGCCGGGACTAGCGGGGGGCCAACCTACGAGCAGTACTTC
d_gene: TRBD2; abundance: few; j_gene: TRBJ2-1; v_gene: TRBV4-1; CDR3aa: CASSQEFMGGSSEQFF; CDR3nt: TGCGCCAGCAGCCAAGAGTTTATGGGGGGGAGTTCCGAGCAGTTCTTC
d_gene: -; abundance: -; j_gene: TRBJ1-6; v_gene: TRBV30; CDR3aa: CAWSAGGQNSPLHF; CDR3nt: TGTGCCTGGAGTGCCGGGGGCCAGAATTCACCCCTCCACTTT
d_gene: TRBD1; abundance: -; j_gene: TRBJ2-2; v_gene: TRBV25-1; CDR3aa: CASSVLLVEGGGTGELFF; CDR3nt: TGTGCCAGCAGTGTCCTTCTAGTGGAAGGGGGCGGCACCGGGGAGCTGTTTTTT
d_gene: -; abundance: -; j_gene: TRBJ1-1; v_gene: TRBV30; CDR3aa: CAWSNRVVTEAFF; CDR3nt: TGTGCCTGGAGTAACAGGGTGGTCACTGAAGCTTTCTTT
d_gene: -; abundance: few; j_gene: TRBJ1-5; v_gene: TRBV28; CDR3aa: CASSLTGGLNQPQHF; CDR3nt: TGTGCCAGCAGTTTAACGGGGGGCCTCAATCAGCCCCAGCATTTT
d_gene: -; abundance: -; j_gene: TRBJ2-5; v_gene: TRBV11-1; CDR3aa: CASSQKETQYF; CDR3nt: TGTGCCAGCAGCCAGAAAGAGACCCAGTACTTC
d_gene: -; abundance: -; j_gene: TRBJ2-3; v_gene: TRBV4-3; CDR3aa: CASSQSGSDTQYF; CDR3nt: TGCGCCAGCAGCCAGTCAGGGTCAGATACGCAGTATTTT
d_gene: -; abundance: -; j_gene: TRBJ2-1; v_gene: TRBV30; CDR3aa: CAWSPEGGVESEQFF; CDR3nt: TGTGCCTGGAGTCCCGAAGGTGGGGTCGAATCTGAGCAGTTCTTC
d_gene: -; abundance: few; j_gene: TRBJ1-1; v_gene: TRBV7-2; CDR3aa: CASSLAQLNTEAFF; CDR3nt: TGTGCCAGCAGCTTAGCACAGCTGAACACTGAAGCTTTCTTT
d_gene: -; abundance: -; j_gene: TRBJ1-4; v_gene: TRBV7-9; CDR3aa: CASSHRGDNEKLFF; CDR3nt: TGTGCCAGCAGCCACAGAGGCGATAATGAAAAACTGTTTTTT
d_gene: -; abundance: few; j_gene: TRBJ1-1; v_gene: TRBV6-5; CDR3aa: CASNRGGTEAFF; CDR3nt: TGTGCCAGCAACCGGGGCGGCACTGAAGCTTTCTTT
d_gene: TRBD1; abundance: once; j_gene: TRBJ2-5; v_gene: TRBV28; CDR3aa: CASSPPDRGNQETQYF; CDR3nt: TGTGCCAGCAGTCCGCCGGACAGGGGGAATCAGGAGACCCAGTACTTC